This T cell receptor beta chain came from a study of neurological immune-mediated disorders. cDNA was made by 5'RACE with 10-nucleotide random UMIs. TCRdb processed the 5' RACE reads anew with MiXCR; each CDR3 protein has one entry. In the table there are around 40,000 distinct CDR3 sequences, 7.2% of which are singletons. Ten or more counts support this clonotype. Germline values: CDR1 MDHEN, CDR2 SYDVKM. Deletions cut 1 base from V and 4 bases from J, with 2 bases between. CDR3 length: 11 residues. This chain links TRBV28 with TRBJ2-7, with D uncertain. Material for sequencing was CD4+ T cells from blood. The receptor comes from a man aged 50 to 59 in good health. CDR3 protein: CASSLLYEQYF. The CDR3 nucleotides are TGTGCCAGCAGTTTATTGTACGAGCAGTACTTC.